These T cell receptor beta chains were read from a single sample in a study of cytomegalovirus exposure and HLA in healthy donors. Here immunoSEQ multiplex PCR was the method, and the copy in TCRdb shows in-frame clones only, minus some. The data show about 130,000 clones, about four fifths seen once. The sequenced sample was PBMCs. Receptor source: a man aged 25-45 years in good health and CMV-seronegative. The CDR3 runs from the conserved cysteine through the conserved F or W. The order of the fields is D gene, clone size, V gene, J gene, CDR3 protein, CDR3 DNA. A D gene is named only where the DNA matches it firmly. Size is stated for part of the rows, as once, few or many counts, or as a class when the clone is expanded.

>.|.|TRBV28|TRBJ2-4
CASSLYGNIQYF
TGTGCCAGCAGTTTGTACGGGAACATTCAGTACTTC
>.|.|TRBV28|TRBJ2-7
CASASFGGSRAYEQYF
TGTGCCAGCGCTTCCTTTGGGGGGAGCAGGGCCTACGAGCAGTACTTC
>.|few|TRBV7-2|TRBJ2-4
CASSLVGGGDNIQYF
TGTGCCAGCAGCTTAGTCGGAGGCGGGGATAACATTCAGTACTTC
>TRBD1|.|TRBV15|TRBJ1-5
CATSRESATGRNQPQHF
TGTGCCACCAGCAGAGAATCGGCGACAGGGCGCAATCAGCCCCAGCATTTT
>TRBD2|.|TRBV4-3|TRBJ2-3
CASSQGGLAGATDTQYF
TGCGCCAGCAGCCAAGGGGGACTAGCGGGAGCGACAGATACGCAGTATTTT
>TRBD2|once|TRBV29-1|TRBJ2-1
CSVEGASGNEQFF
TGCAGCGTTGAAGGGGCTAGCGGAAATGAGCAGTTCTTC
>.|.|TRBV6-1|TRBJ1-6
CASSEQVGESGSPLHF
TGTGCCAGCAGTGAACAGGTGGGAGAATCTGGTTCACCCCTCCACTTT
>TRBD1|.|TRBV6-6|TRBJ2-5
CASRLGQGETQYF
TGTGCCAGCAGGCTGGGACAGGGAGAGACCCAGTACTTC
>TRBD1|.|TRBV5-1|TRBJ2-2
CASSKPGQGRAGELFF
TGCGCCAGCAGCAAGCCGGGACAGGGGAGGGCCGGGGAGCTGTTTTTT
>TRBD2|.|TRBV7-2|TRBJ2-5
CASSSVAGYETQYF
TGTGCCAGCAGCTCAGTAGCGGGATATGAGACCCAGTACTTC
>TRBD1|once|TRBV6-1|TRBJ1-1
CASRDRTNTEAFF
TGTGCCAGCAGGGACAGGACGAACACTGAAGCTTTCTTT
>.|.|TRBV5-1|TRBJ1-5
CASSPDGLSNQPQHF
TGCGCCAGCAGCCCAGACGGACTTAGCAATCAGCCCCAGCATTTT